The present T cell receptor (beta chain) was sequenced within a study of T cells in localized non-small cell lung cancer. Study-level findings and limits: Analysis by sequencing included only one tumor region, so heterogeneity remains possible. Adjacent lung exhibited a median of around 60 among the 100 most abundant tumor clones.

Turning to this clone: As yet, its antigen is unknown.

Repertoires were generated with immunoSEQ multiplex PCR, while TCRdb's copy carries only in-frame clones and drops some. The sample holds about 70,000 clones, around 85% seen once. The germline V gene has CDR1 MNHEY and CDR2 SVGAGI. The junction had 6 bases not matched to a gene; V was cut back by 5 bases and J by 6 bases. This CDR3 spans 13 amino acids. The sequence derives from a male donor older than 55 with stage III squamous cell lung carcinoma. The V and J genes are TRBV6-5 and TRBJ1-2; 7 bases map to TRBD1. Sequenced here: peripheral blood, sampled before any cancer treatment. The CDR3 spells CASSPGTVNGYTF. The CDR3 DNA sequence: TGTGCCAGCAGTCCCGGGACAGTAAATGGCTACACCTTC.